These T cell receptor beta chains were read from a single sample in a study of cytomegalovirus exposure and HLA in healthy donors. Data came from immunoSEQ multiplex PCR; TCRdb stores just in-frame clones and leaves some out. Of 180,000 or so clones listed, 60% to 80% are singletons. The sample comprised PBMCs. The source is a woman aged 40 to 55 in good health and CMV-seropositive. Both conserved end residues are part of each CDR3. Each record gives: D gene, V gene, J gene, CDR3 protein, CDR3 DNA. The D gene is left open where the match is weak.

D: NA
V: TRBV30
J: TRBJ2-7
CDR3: CAWSVGGTFEQYF
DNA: TGTGCCTGGAGTGTGGGCGGGACCTTCGAGCAGTACTTC

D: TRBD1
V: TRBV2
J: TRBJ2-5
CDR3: CASRQAGTGRQETQYF
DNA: TGTGCCAGCAGGCAAGCCGGGACAGGAAGGCAAGAGACCCAGTACTTC

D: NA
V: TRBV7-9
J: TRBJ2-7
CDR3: CASSWEVAEQYF
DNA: TGTGCCAGCAGCTGGGAGGTGGCCGAGCAGTACTTC

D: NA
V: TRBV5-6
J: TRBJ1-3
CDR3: CASSPRMRAARGNTIYF
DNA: TGTGCCAGCAGCCCGCGTATGAGGGCCGCCCGTGGAAACACCATATATTTT

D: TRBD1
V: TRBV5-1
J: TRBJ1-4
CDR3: CASSLRTGNEKLFF
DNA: TGCGCCAGCAGCTTGAGGACAGGGAATGAAAAACTGTTTTTT

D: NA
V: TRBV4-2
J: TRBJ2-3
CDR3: CASSPLGGNKGDTQYF
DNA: TGTGCCAGCAGCCCGTTAGGCGGGAACAAGGGAGATACGCAGTATTTT

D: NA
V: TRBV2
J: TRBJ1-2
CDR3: CASSVQGTAKDGYTF
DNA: TGTGCCAGCAGTGTCCAGGGGACCGCTAAGGATGGCTACACCTTC

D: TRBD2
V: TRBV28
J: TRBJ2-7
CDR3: CASSLSASGTYEQYF
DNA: TGTGCCAGCAGTTTATCGGCTAGCGGGACCTACGAGCAGTACTTC

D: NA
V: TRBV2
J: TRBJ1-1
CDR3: CASSGQGLNTEAFF
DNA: TGTGCCAGCAGTGGTCAGGGGTTGAACACTGAAGCTTTCTTT

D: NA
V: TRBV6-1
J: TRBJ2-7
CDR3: CASSITGKYEQYF
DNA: TGTGCCAGCAGTATCACAGGGAAATACGAGCAGTACTTC